The following is a T cell receptor beta chain sequence with its context. The data belong to a study of T cell changes during pregnancy in multiple sclerosis. This CDR3 spans 15 amino acids. Per germline, CDR1 SGHTA and CDR2 FQGNSA. Germline trimming cut 4 bases from V and 5 bases from J; bases unmatched to any gene: 8. Sequenced by immunoSEQ multiplex PCR; TCRdb stores in-frame clones only, minus some. The sample comprises around 75,000 clones, about 93% of which are singletons, and roughly 0.14% rests with the top ten. The sample consisted of CD4+ T cells from peripheral blood mononuclear cells, taken after pregnancy. This sequence originates from a female donor with multiple sclerosis, enrolled in a pregnancy study. The rearrangement links TRBV7-2 to TRBJ2-7, with 10 bases aligning to TRBD2. The CDR3 is CASSSQSGRAHEQYF. In nucleotides, the CDR3 is TGTGCCAGCAGCTCTCAGAGCGGGAGGGCCCACGAGCAGTACTTC.